This T cell receptor (beta chain) comes out of a study of cytomegalovirus exposure and HLA in healthy donors. The CDR3 is 16 residues long. Germline V gene lookup returns CDR1 SGHTA and CDR2 FQGNSA. V shed 6 bases and J 2 bases; nucleotides not matched to a gene: 10. The primer mix had 60 Vbeta and 13 Jbeta primers. This table comes from immunoSEQ multiplex PCR, and its TCRdb copy is limited to in-frame clones, with some not included. Found here are 95,000 to 150,000 clones, about two thirds of them singletons; the top ten hold under 5%. This chain joins TRBV7-2 and TRBJ2-1, with 7 bases lining up with TRBD1. Sequencing was carried out using PBMCs. This TCR came from a man aged 25-40 years in good health and CMV-seronegative. The CDR3 coding sequence is TGTGCCAGCAGATTCACAGGGGTGGGGGCCTACAATGAGCAGTTCTTC. Its protein is CASRFTGVGAYNEQFF.